This T cell receptor beta chain derives from a study of T-cell reconstitution after alpha-beta-depleted transplantation in children. It was with unique molecular identifiers that the TCRbeta library was prepared. TCRdb redid the calling of the PCR reads with MiXCR, one entry per CDR3 protein. The sample contains about 400,000 distinct CDR3 sequences, 13% of which appear only once. This clonotype was recorded many times. Trimming removed 6 bases from V and 0 bases from J; junction bases left unmatched: 7. This CDR3 region has 15 residues. Looked up from germline, CDR1 is MNHNS and CDR2 is SASEGT. The chain recombines TRBV6-1 with TRBJ2-7; 8 bases align to TRBD1. This material consisted of PBMCs, taken from the stem cell graft. The sequence was obtained from a human donor who donated a stem cell graft to a child with Fanconi anemia. This CDR3 reads CASRRGTGGSYEQYF. CDR3 in DNA: TGTGCCAGCAGAAGGGGGACAGGAGGCTCCTACGAGCAGTACTTC.